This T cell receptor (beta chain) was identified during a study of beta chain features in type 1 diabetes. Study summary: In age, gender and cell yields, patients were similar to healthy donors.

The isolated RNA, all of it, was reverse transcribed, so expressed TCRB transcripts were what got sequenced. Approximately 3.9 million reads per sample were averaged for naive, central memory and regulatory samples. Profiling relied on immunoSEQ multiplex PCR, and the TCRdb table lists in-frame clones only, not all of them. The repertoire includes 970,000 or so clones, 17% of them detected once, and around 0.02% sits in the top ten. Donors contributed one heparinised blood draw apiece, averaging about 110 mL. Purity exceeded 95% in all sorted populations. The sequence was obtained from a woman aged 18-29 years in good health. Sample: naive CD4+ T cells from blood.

CDR3 loop: CASSEGMASTKHTYGYTF. In DNA form, the CDR3 reads TGCGCCAGCAGCGAAGGAATGGCCTCCACGAAACACACCTATGGCTACACCTTC. The chain links TRBV5-1 to TRBJ1-2; D unresolved. There are 18 residues in the CDR3. CDR1 is SGHRS, CDR2 YFSETQ, per germline. Trimming removed 4 bases from V and 4 bases from J, with 26 bases in between. The full variable domain, with the rest looked up from reference TRBV5-1 and TRBJ1-2, is KAGVTQTPRYLIKTRGQQVTLSCSPISGHRSVSWYQQTPGQGLQFLFEYFSETQRNKGNFPGRFSGRQFSNSRSEMNVSTLELGDSALYLCASSEGMASTKHTYGYTFGSGTRLTVV.